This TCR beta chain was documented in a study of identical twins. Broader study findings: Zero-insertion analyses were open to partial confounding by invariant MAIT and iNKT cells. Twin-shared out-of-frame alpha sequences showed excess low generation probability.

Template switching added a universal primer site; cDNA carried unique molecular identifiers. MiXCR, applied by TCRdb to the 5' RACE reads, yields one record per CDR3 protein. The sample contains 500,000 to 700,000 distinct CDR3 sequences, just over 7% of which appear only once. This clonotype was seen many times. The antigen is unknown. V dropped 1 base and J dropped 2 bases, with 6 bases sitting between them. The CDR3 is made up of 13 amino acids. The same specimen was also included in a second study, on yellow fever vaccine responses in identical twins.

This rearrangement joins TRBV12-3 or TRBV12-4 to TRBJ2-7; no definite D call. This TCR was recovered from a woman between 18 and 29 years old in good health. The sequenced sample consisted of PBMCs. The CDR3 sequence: CASSLVGAYEQYF. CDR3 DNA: TGTGCCAGCAGTTTAGTTGGGGCCTACGAGCAGTACTTC.